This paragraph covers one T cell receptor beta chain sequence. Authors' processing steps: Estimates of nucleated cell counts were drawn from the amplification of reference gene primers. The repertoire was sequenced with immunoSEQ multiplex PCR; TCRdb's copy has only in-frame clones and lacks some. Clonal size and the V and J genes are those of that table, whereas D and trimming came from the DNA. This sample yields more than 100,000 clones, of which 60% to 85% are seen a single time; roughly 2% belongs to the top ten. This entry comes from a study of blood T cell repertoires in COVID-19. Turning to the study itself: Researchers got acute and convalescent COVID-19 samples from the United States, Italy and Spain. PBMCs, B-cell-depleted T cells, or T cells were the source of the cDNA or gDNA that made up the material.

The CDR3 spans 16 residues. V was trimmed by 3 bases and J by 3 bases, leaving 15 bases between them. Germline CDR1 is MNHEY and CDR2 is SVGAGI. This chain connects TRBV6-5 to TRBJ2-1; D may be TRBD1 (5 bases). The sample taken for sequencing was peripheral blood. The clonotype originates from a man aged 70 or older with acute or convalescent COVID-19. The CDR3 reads CASSYRGRVDYNEQFF. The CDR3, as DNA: TGTGCCAGCAGTTATAGGGGCAGGGTGGACTACAATGAGCAGTTCTTC.